The clone carrying this T cell receptor beta chain appeared once. Donors in Cohort 3 who had recovered were those with two negative PCRs, healthcare professional clearance, or resolution of their symptoms. This record belongs to a study of blood T cell repertoires in COVID-19. This CDR3 has 18 amino acids. Using immunoSEQ multiplex PCR, the repertoire was profiled, and TCRdb retains in-frame clones only, with some absent. Of some 430,000 clones listed, 90% are singletons. The receptor comes from a man aged 18 to 30 who had recovered from COVID-19. This chain joins TRBV1 and TRBJ2-7; the D call of TRBD1 is as the table states it, not checked on the DNA. TRBV1 is marked as a pseudogene. The sequencing input was PBMCs or T cells enriched from blood (not recorded which). This chain's CDR3 is CTSSQDQGTGGHFHEQYF. The DNA for the CDR3 is TGCACCAGCAGCCAAGATCAGGGGACAGGGGGGCATTTCCACGAGCAGTACTTC.